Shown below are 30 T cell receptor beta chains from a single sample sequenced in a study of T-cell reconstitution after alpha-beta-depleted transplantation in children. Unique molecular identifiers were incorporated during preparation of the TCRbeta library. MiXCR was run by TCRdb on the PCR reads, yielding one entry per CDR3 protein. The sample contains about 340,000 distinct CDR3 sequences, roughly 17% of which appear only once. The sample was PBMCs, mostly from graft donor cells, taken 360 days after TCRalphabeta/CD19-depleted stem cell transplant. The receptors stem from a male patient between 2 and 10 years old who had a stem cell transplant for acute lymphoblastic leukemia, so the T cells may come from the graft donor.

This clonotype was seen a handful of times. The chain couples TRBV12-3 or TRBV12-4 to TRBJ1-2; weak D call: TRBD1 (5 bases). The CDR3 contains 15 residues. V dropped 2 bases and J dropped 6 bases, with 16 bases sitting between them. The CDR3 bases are TGTGCCAGCAGTTTATCTGGGACGGCTTGGAATGGCTACACCTTC. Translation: CASSLSGTAWNGYTF.

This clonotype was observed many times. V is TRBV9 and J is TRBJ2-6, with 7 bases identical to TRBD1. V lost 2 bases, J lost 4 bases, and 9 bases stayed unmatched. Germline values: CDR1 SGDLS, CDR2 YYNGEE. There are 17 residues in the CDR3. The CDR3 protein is CASSVRQGGTGANVLTF. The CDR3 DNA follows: TGTGCCAGCAGCGTTAGACAGGGCGGAACCGGGGCCAACGTCCTGACTTTC.

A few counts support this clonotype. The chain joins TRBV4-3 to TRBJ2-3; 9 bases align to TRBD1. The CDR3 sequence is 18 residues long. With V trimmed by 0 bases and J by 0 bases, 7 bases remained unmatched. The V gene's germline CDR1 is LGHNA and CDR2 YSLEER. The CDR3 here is CASSQDLGQGRSTDTQYF. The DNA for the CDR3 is TGCGCCAGCAGCCAAGATTTGGGACAGGGAAGGAGCACAGATACGCAGTATTTT.

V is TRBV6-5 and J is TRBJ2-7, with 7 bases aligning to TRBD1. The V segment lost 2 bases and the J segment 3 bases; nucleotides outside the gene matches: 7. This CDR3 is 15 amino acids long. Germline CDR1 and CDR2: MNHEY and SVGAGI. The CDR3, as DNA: TGTGCCAGCAGTTACGGGACAGCCACCTTCTACGAGCAGTACTTC. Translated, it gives CASSYGTATFYEQYF.

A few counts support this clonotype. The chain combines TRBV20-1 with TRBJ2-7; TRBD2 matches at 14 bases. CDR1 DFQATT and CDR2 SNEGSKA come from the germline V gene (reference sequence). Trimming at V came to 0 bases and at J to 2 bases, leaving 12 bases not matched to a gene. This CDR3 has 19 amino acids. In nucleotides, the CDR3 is TGCAGTGCTAGAGATCTACTGGGGACTAGCGGGAGTGCGACCTACGAGCAGTACTTC. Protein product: CSARDLLGTSGSATYEQYF.

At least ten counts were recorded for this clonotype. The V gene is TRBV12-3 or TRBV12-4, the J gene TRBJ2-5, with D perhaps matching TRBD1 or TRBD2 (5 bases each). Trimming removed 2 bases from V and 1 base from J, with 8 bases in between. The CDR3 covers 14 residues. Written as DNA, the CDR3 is TGTGCCAGCAGTTTATGGGGGTTCCAAGAGACCCAGTACTTC. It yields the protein CASSLWGFQETQYF.

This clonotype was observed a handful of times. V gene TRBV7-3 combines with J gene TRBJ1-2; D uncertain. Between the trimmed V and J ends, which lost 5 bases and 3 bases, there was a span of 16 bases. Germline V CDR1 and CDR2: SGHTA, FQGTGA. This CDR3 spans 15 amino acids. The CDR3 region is CASSPGTSEYYGYTF. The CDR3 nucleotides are TGTGCCAGCAGCCCAGGCACGTCAGAGTACTATGGCTACACCTTC. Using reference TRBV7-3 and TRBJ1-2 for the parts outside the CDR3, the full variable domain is GAGVSQTPSNKVTEKGKYVELRCDPISGHTALYWYRQSLGQGPEFLIYFQGTGAADDSGLPNDRFFAVRPEGSVSTLKIQRTERGDSAVYLCASSPGTSEYYGYTFGSGTRLTVV.

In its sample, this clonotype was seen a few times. The CDR3 nucleotides are TGTGCCAGCAGCAACTACAGGGGGCCTTCCTACGAGCAGTACTTC. This encodes CASSNYRGPSYEQYF. The V and J genes are TRBV5-5 and TRBJ2-7, with 9 positions matching TRBD1. Trimming took 4 bases from V and 1 from J; bases not matched to a gene: 6. This CDR3 has 15 residues. The germline CDR1 and CDR2 sequences are SGHKS and YYEKEE (reference sequence).

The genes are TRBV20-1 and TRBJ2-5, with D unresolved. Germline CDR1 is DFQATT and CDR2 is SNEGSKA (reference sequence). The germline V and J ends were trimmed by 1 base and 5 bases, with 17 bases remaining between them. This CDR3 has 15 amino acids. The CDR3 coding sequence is TGCAGTGCTAGAGGTCGCAGGCTAGTCGGCGAGACCCAGTACTTC. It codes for CSARGRRLVGETQYF.

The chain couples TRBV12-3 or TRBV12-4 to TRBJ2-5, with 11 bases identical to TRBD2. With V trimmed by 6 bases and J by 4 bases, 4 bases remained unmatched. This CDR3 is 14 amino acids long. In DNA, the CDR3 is TGTGCCAGCAGGAATAGCGGGAGGGCAGAGACCCAGTACTTC. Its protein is CASRNSGRAETQYF.

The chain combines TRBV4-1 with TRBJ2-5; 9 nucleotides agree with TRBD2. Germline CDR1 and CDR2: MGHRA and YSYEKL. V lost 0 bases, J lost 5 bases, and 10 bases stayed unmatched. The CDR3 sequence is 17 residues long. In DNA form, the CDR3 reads TGCGCCAGCAGCCAAGAAGGTGGGACTAGCTTAGTGGAGACCCAGTACTTC. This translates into CASSQEGGTSLVETQYF.

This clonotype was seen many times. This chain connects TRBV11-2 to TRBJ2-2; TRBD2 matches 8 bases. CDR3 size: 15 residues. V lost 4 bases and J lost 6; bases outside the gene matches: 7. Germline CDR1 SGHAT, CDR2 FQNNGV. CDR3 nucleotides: TGTGCCAGCAGCTACGGACTAGCTTCGGCCGGGGAGCTGTTTTTT. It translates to CASSYGLASAGELFF. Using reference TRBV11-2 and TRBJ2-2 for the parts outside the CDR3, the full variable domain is EAGVAQSPRYKIIEKRQSVAFWCNPISGHATLYWYQQILGQGPKLLIQFQNNGVVDDSQLPKDRFSAERLKGVDSTLKIQPAKLEDSAVYLCASSYGLASAGELFFGEGSRLTVL.

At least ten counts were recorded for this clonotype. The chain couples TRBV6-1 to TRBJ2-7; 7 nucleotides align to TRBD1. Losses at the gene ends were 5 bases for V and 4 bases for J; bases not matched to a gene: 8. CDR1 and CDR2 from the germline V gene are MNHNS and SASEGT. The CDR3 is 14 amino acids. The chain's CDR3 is CASSPRDSGYEQYF. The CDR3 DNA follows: TGTGCCAGCAGTCCAAGGGACAGTGGATACGAGCAGTACTTC.

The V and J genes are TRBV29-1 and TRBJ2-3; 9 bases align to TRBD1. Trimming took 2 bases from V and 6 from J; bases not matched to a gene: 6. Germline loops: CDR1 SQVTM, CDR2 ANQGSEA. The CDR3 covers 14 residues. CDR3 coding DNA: TGCAGCGTTGAACTAGGACAGGGGATGGATACGCAGTATTTT. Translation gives CSVELGQGMDTQYF.

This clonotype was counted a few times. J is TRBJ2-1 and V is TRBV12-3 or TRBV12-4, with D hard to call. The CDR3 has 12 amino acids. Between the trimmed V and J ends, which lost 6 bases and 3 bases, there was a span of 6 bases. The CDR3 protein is CASRHGYNEQFF. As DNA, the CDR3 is TGTGCCAGCAGGCACGGCTACAATGAGCAGTTCTTC.

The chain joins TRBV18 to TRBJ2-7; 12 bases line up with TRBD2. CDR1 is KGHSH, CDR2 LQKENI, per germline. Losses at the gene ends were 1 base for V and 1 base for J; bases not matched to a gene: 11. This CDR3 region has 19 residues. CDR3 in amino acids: CASSPRVRASGRGSYEQYF. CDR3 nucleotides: TGTGCCAGCTCACCACGGGTCAGAGCTAGCGGGAGGGGATCCTACGAGCAGTACTTC.

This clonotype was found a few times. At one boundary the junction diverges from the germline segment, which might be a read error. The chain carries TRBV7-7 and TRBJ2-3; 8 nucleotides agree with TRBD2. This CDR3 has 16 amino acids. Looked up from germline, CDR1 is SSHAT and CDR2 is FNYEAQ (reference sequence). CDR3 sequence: CASSPLWAGGADTQYF. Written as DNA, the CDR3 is TGTGCTAGCAGCCCCCTCTGGGCGGGAGGCGCAGATACGCAGTATTTT. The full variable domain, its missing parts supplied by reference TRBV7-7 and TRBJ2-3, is GAGVSQSPRYKVTKRGQDVTLRCDPISSHATLYWYQQALGQGPEFLTYFNYEAQPDKSGLPSDRFSAERPEGSISTLTIQRTEQRDSAMYRCASSPLWAGGADTQYFGPGTRLTVL.

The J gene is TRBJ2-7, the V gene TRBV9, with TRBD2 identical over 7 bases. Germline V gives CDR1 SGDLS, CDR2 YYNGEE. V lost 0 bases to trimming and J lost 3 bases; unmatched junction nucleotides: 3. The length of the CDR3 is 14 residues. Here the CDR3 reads CASSVAGRNYEQYF. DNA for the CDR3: TGTGCCAGCAGCGTAGCCGGGAGGAACTACGAGCAGTACTTC.

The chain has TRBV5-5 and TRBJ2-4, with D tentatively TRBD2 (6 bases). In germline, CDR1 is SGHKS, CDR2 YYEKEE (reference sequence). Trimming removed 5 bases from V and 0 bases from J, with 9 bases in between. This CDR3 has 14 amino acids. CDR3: CASSRGLAKNIQYF. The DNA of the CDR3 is TGTGCCAGCAGTAGGGGACTAGCCAAAAACATTCAGTACTTC.

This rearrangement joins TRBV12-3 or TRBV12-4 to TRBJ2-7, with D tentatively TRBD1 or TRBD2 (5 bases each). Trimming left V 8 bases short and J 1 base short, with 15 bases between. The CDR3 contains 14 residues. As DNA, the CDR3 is TGTGCCAGCCCTTATCGTTGGGGGTCCTACGAGCAGTACTTC. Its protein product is CASPYRWGSYEQYF.

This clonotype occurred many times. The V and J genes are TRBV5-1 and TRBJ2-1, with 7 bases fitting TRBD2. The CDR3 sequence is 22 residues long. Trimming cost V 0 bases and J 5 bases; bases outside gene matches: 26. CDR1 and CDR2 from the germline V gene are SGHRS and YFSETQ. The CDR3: CASSLDRVNPRLAATYHNEQFF. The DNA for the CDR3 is TGCGCCAGCAGCTTGGACAGAGTTAATCCCCGACTAGCAGCAACTTACCACAATGAGCAGTTCTTC.

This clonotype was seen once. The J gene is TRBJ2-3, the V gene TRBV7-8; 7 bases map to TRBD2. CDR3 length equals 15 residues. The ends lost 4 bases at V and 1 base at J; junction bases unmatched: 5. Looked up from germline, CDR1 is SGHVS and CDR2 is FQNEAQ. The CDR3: CASSSRAGGTDTQYF. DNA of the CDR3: TGTGCCAGCAGCTCTCGGGCGGGGGGCACAGATACGCAGTATTTT.

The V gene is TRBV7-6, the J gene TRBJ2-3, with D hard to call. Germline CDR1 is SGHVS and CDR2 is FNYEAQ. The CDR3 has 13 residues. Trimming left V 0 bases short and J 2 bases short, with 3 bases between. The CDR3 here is CASSLALTDTQYF. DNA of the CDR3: TGTGCCAGCAGCTTAGCGCTCACAGATACGCAGTATTTT.

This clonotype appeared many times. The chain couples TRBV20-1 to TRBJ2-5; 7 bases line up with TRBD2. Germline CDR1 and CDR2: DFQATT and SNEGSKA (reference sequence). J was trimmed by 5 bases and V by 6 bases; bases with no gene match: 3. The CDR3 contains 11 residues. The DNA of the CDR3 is TGCAGTGCGCAGCGGGACGAGACCCAGTACTTC. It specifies CSAQRDETQYF.

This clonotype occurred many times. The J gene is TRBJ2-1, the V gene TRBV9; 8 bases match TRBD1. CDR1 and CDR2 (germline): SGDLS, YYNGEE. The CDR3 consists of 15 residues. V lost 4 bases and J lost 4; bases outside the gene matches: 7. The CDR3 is CASSTGTGYYNEQFF. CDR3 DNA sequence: TGTGCCAGCAGCACCGGGACAGGTTATTACAATGAGCAGTTCTTC.

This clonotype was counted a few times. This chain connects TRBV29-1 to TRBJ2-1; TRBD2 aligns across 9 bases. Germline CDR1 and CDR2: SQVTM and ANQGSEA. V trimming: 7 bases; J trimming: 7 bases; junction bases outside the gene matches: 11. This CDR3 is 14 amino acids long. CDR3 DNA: TGCAGCGGGTATCTAGCGGGAATTTCTAATGAGCAGTTCTTC. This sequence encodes CSGYLAGISNEQFF.

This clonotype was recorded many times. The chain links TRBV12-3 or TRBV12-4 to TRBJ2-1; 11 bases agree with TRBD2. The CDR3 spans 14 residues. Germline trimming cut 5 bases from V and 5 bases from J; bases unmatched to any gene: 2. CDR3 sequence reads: CASSTGLADNEQFF. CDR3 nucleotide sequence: TGTGCCAGCAGTACGGGACTAGCGGACAATGAGCAGTTCTTC.

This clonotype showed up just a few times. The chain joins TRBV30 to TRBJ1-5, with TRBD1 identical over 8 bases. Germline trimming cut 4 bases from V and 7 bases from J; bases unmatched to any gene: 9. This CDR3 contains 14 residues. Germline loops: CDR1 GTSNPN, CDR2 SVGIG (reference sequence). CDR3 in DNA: TGTGCCTGGAACTCGGCAGGGGGCGCCCAGCCCCAGCATTTT. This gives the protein CAWNSAGGAQPQHF. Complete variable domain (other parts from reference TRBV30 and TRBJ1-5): SQTIHQWPATLVQPVGSPLSLECTVEGTSNPNLYWYRQAAGRGLQLLFYSVGIGQISSEVPQNLSASRPQDRQFILSSKKLLLSDSGFYLCAWNSAGGAQPQHFGDGTRLSIL.

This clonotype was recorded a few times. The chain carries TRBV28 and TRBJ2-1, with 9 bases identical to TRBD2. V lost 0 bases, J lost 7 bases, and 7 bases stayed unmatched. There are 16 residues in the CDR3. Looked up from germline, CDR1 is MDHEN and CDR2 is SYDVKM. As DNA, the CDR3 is TGTGCCAGCAGTTTATGGGGGACTAGCTTCTTAAATGAGCAGTTCTTC. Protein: CASSLWGTSFLNEQFF.

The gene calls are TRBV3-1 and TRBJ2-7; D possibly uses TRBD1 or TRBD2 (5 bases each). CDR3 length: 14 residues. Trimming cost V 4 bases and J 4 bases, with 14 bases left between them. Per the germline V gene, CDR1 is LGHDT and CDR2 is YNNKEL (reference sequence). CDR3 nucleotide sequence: TGTGCCAGCAGCCGAGGGACCACAGTTTACGAGCAGTACTTC. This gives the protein CASSRGTTVYEQYF.